This T cell receptor beta chain is drawn from a study of T cell changes during pregnancy in multiple sclerosis. Profiled with immunoSEQ multiplex PCR; TCRdb holds only in-frame clones, not every one. The table includes roughly 90,000 clones, around 93% detected once. This CDR3 is 14 amino acids long. CDR1 MNHEY and CDR2 SMNVEV come from the germline V gene (reference sequence). V was pared by 2 bases and J by 7 bases, with 15 bases between. The J gene is TRBJ2-7, the V gene TRBV27; D might be TRBD1 (5 bases). The source material was peripheral blood, sampled before pregnancy. The clonotype was recovered from a female donor with multiple sclerosis, enrolled in a pregnancy study. As DNA, the CDR3 is TGTGCCAGCAGTTTAGCTGGGGCCCTGGGTGAGCAGTACTTC. It codes for CASSLAGALGEQYF.